What follows are 19 T cell receptor beta chains derived from one specimen sequenced in a study of cytomegalovirus exposure and HLA in healthy donors. PCR employed 60 Vbeta and 13 Jbeta primers. Data came from immunoSEQ multiplex PCR; TCRdb stores just in-frame clones and leaves some out. The data show about 130,000 clones, around 10% seen once. The sample consisted of PBMCs. These receptors were collected from a man aged 45-60 years in good health and CMV-seronegative.

The V and J genes are TRBV15 and TRBJ1-4; tentatively, D is TRBD1 (5 bases). V was cut by 0 bases and J by 4 bases, with 6 bases left in between. Germline loops: CDR1 LNHNV, CDR2 YYDKDF (reference sequence). This CDR3 spans 14 amino acids. For the CDR3, the DNA is TGTGCCACCAGCAGAGATAGGGGTAATGAAAAACTGTTTTTT. It encodes CATSRDRGNEKLFF.

The gene calls are TRBV5-1 and TRBJ2-7, with TRBD1 as a possible D gene (5 bases). The length of the CDR3 is 12 residues. V gave up 2 bases and J gave up 5 bases, with 8 bases separating them. Germline assignment: CDR1 SGHRS and CDR2 YFSETQ. The CDR3 bases are TGCGCCAGCAGCTTCTCAGGGAACGAGCAGTACTTC. This translates into CASSFSGNEQYF.

V is TRBV7-8 and J is TRBJ2-3; 10 bases match TRBD1. The CDR3 consists of 13 residues. Per germline, CDR1 SGHVS and CDR2 FQNEAQ. J lost 9 bases, V lost 4 bases, and 4 bases had no gene match. CDR3 in DNA: TGTGCCAGCAGCTCGGACAGGGGGGGGACGCAGTATTTT. Residues: CASSSDRGGTQYF.

The chain has TRBV10-1 and TRBJ2-5; D unresolved. This CDR3 is 14 amino acids long. Germline CDR1 and CDR2: WNHNN and SYGVQD (reference sequence). Between the trimmed V and J ends, which lost 2 bases and 2 bases, there was a span of 9 bases. Written as DNA, the CDR3 is TGCGCCAGCAGTGAGACAGTTTCACAAGAGACCCAGTACTTC. Its protein is CASSETVSQETQYF.

This clone has only a few counts. This chain joins TRBV10-3 and TRBJ1-1, with D maybe TRBD1 (5 bases). Germline V gene data show CDR1 as ENHRY and CDR2 as SYGVKD. The V and J ends lost 4 bases and 8 bases respectively, with 11 bases between them. This CDR3 contains 12 residues. The CDR3 nucleotides read TGTGCCATCAGTGGGGGCCGGACGGAAGCTTTCTTT. This encodes CAISGGRTEAFF.

The chain recombines TRBV7-9 with TRBJ2-6, with D uncertain. V lost 0 bases and J lost 1, with 4 bases in between. The V gene's germline CDR1 is SEHNR and CDR2 FQNEAQ (reference sequence). This CDR3 spans 15 amino acids. The CDR3 DNA reads as TGTGCCAGCAGCTTAGCCGGGTCTGGGGCCAACGTCCTGACTTTC. This codes for CASSLAGSGANVLTF. The full variable domain, its missing parts supplied by reference TRBV7-9 and TRBJ2-6, is DTGVSQNPRHKITKRGQNVTFRCDPISEHNRLYWYRQTLGQGPEFLTYFQNEAQLEKSRLLSDRFSAERPKGSFSTLEIQRTEQGDSAMYLCASSLAGSGANVLTFGAGSRLTVL.

This clone has more than one count but fewer than ten. V gene TRBV7-9 combines with J gene TRBJ1-4, with TRBD1 matching over 11 bases. The CDR3 runs 15 residues. Trimming at V came to 6 bases and at J to 8 bases, leaving 8 bases not matched to a gene. Looked up from germline, CDR1 is SEHNR and CDR2 is FQNEAQ (reference sequence). The CDR3 nucleotides read TGTGCCAGCAGTTCAGGACAGGGGGCAGGGGAAAAACTGTTTTTT. This sequence encodes CASSSGQGAGEKLFF.

The genes are TRBV10-2 and TRBJ1-5; no clear D. There are 15 residues in the CDR3. CDR1 and CDR2 (germline): WSHSY, SAAADI. V was clipped by 2 bases and J by 0 bases, with 8 bases between them. CDR3 residues: CASSEDRVSNQPQHF. The CDR3 region has the DNA TGCGCCAGCAGTGAGGACCGGGTTAGCAATCAGCCCCAGCATTTT.

This clone was detected only a few times. The gene calls are TRBV10-3 and TRBJ1-5; the D is unclear. The CDR3 is 10 amino acids. The V end lost 7 bases, the J end lost 7 bases, and 5 bases lay between the germline ends. CDR1 and CDR2 (germline): ENHRY, SYGVKD. This CDR3 reads CAITVQPQHF. CDR3 nucleotide sequence: TGTGCCATCACCGTACAGCCCCAGCATTTT.

This chain joins TRBV29-1 and TRBJ1-1; no clear D gene. Trimming pared 7 bases from V and 4 bases from J, leaving 16 bases between. The CDR3 sequence is 13 residues long. Germline V gives CDR1 SQVTM, CDR2 ANQGSEA. CDR3 region: CSASGLEGTEAFF. DNA for the CDR3: TGCAGCGCCTCGGGTTTGGAGGGCACTGAAGCTTTCTTT.

On this clone itself: The sample holds other DNA sequences that translate to the same CDR3. V and J are TRBV28 and TRBJ2-7, with D uncertain. Trimming took off 3 bases at V and 2 bases at J, with 2 bases between the two ends. The CDR3 has 11 amino acids. CDR1 and CDR2 from the germline V gene are MDHEN and SYDVKM. The DNA of the CDR3 is TGTGCCAGCAGTTTCGCCTACGAGCAGTACTTC. Translated: CASSFAYEQYF.

This chain uses TRBV27 with TRBJ1-2, with 11 bases matching TRBD1. V trimming: 8 bases; J trimming: 8 bases; junction bases outside the gene matches: 1. Germline V CDR1 and CDR2: MNHEY, SMNVEV (reference sequence). The CDR3 loop spans 11 amino acids. The CDR3 nucleotides read TGTGCCAGCGGGACAGGGGGGGGCTACACCTTC. Its translation is CASGTGGGYTF.

The chain joins TRBV2 to TRBJ2-6; D gene unclear. The CDR3 contains 13 residues. V lost 7 bases, J lost 0 bases, and 4 bases lay in between. Germline V gene data show CDR1 as SNHLY and CDR2 as FYNNEI. The CDR3 DNA sequence: TGTGCCAGCATGAGCTCTGGGGCCAACGTCCTGACTTTC. The encoded protein is CASMSSGANVLTF. The full variable domain, in which reference TRBV2 and TRBJ2-6 provide the parts outside the CDR3, is EPEVTQTPSHQVTQMGQEVILRCVPISNHLYFYWYRQILGQKVEFLVSFYNNEISEKSEIFDDQFSVERPDGSNFTLKIRSTKLEDSAMYFCASMSSGANVLTFGAGSRLTVL.

This clone was observed a handful of times. V is TRBV7-9 and J is TRBJ2-2; a possible D gene is TRBD2 (6 bases). V lost 1 base, J lost 0 bases, and 9 bases lay in between. The CDR3 runs 16 residues. CDR1 is SEHNR, CDR2 FQNEAQ, per germline (reference sequence). CDR3 protein: CASSLVAGSNTGELFF. In nucleotides, the CDR3 is TGTGCCAGCAGCTTAGTCGCGGGGTCGAACACCGGGGAGCTGTTTTTT.

The rearrangement uses TRBV5-5 and TRBJ1-6, with D possibly TRBD1 on 5 matching bases. The germline V and J ends were trimmed by 4 bases and 7 bases, with 15 bases remaining between them. The germline CDR1 and CDR2 sequences are SGHKS and YYEKEE (reference sequence). This CDR3 is built from 15 residues. CDR3 nucleotide sequence: TGTGCCAGCAGCCTCCGGGGAGGGACGAATTCACCCCTCCACTTT. It encodes CASSLRGGTNSPLHF.

This clone was observed a handful of times. This chain connects TRBV7-3 to TRBJ2-1; possible D gene TRBD2, 6 bases. The CDR3 is 14 amino acids. Germline loops: CDR1 SGHTA, CDR2 FQGTGA. V lost 4 bases and J 2 bases, leaving 9 bases between the germline ends. This chain's CDR3 is CASSSRLAYNEQFF. The CDR3 region has the DNA TGTGCCAGCAGCTCAAGACTAGCCTACAATGAGCAGTTCTTC.

This clone appeared a few times. The rearrangement uses TRBV2 and TRBJ1-5, with a weak D call TRBD1 (5 bases). This CDR3 is built from 16 residues. The germline V and J ends were trimmed by 5 bases and 0 bases, with 14 bases remaining between them. Germline CDR1 reads SNHLY; CDR2 reads FYNNEI. The CDR3 nucleotides are TGTGCCAGCAGTAAAGAGCAGGGAGGTAGCAATCAGCCCCAGCATTTT. It is translated as CASSKEQGGSNQPQHF.

This clone appeared a few times. V usage is TRBV6-5 and J usage is TRBJ1-4; TRBD1 matches 7 bases. CDR1 and CDR2 (germline): MNHEY, SVGAGI. V lost 0 bases, J lost 8 bases, and 9 bases stayed unmatched. CDR3 length: 16 residues. Here the CDR3 reads CASSYSRTGRGEKLFF. As DNA, the CDR3 is TGTGCCAGCAGTTACTCGCGGACAGGACGTGGGGAAAAACTGTTTTTT.

This clone was seen more than once but under ten times. This chain links TRBV9 with TRBJ2-7; no clear D gene. Per germline, CDR1 SGDLS and CDR2 YYNGEE. V was cut by 1 base and J by 0 bases, with 11 bases left in between. The CDR3 runs 15 residues. In DNA, the CDR3 is TGTGCCAGCAGCGTAACCGAGACAAGCTCCTACGAGCAGTACTTC. Amino acids: CASSVTETSSYEQYF.